The TCR beta chain under discussion was sequenced for a study of early T cells in non-severe SARS-CoV-2 infection (dated by TCRdb to about 2021). In the study overall: Because TCR sequencing was done on bulk RNA from unsorted whole blood, the alpha and beta chains could not be paired. Study-level results and caveats: Matching against VDJdb was skewed toward anti-spike CD8 responses, likely underestimated virus-specific expansions, and missed private and CD4 specificities.

Library preparation used 5' RACE. TCRdb shows the sequencer as NextSeq 500. In the TCR library protocol, unique molecular identifiers were attached to individual cDNA molecules to correct for PCR bias and sequencing error. TCR alpha and beta chains were both sequenced, and the abundances of alpha and beta sequences in each sample were closely correlated with each other. From the authors' description of their analysis: Decombinator V4 was used to perform V gene, J gene and CDR3 annotation of TCR sequences. Expanded TCRs were defined as changing significantly between any two time points under a Poisson model with p below 0.0001. Abundances of TCRs were expressed as counts per million after normalisation to the total number of TCRs sequenced in each sample. MAIT TCRs were defined by TRAV1-2 paired with TRAJ12, TRAJ20 or TRAJ33, and iNKT TCRs by TRAV10 paired with TRAJ18. VDJdb, accessed 1 November 2021, was searched for CMV, EBV and SARS-CoV-2 annotated TCRs, excluding TCRs annotated for multiple antigens. The public sequencing data were trimmed at Q25 with fastp and processed into clonotypes with MiXCR by TCRdb, which kept only in-frame beta chains. Identical CDR3 proteins give one entry, which carries the most common genes and DNA. TCRdb assigned the V and J calls; the authors' analysis was not used. This sample is represented by about 80,000 distinct CDR3 sequences; around 5% of them were singletons. Of the sample, about 7% falls within the top ten clones.

CDR1 is given as SGHRS and CDR2 as YFSETQ, both from the germline V gene. There are 13 amino acids in the CDR3, from cysteine to phenylalanine inclusive. Of the read, only the CDR3 DNA is kept; its 39 bases are in frame from base 1. The V and J ends are trimmed by 0 bases and 7 bases, leaving 10 bases between them. A word on this clonotype: Its antigen target is currently unknown. Base qualities are not provided; no much larger clone lies one nucleotide away.

Set within a cohort of healthcare workers in London, UK, this nested case-control study involved weekly PCR testing of nasopharyngeal swabs along with blood sampling. Healthcare workers were recruited between 23 and 31 March 2020, during the week of the UK lockdown, and were followed weekly for up to roughly 15 weeks. This sample comprised whole blood, obtained at baseline. This chain joins TRBV5-1 to TRBJ1-1; the D gene is perhaps TRBD1, on 5 matching bases. This TCR was sampled from an adult who was a healthcare worker with PCR-confirmed SARS-CoV-2 infection or an uninfected control (not recorded which). The CDR3 sequence is CASSLDTGREAFF. The DNA sequence is as follows: TGCGCCAGCAGCTTGGACACAGGCCGTGAAGCTTTCTTT.